One and the same sample provided the 20 T cell receptor beta chains below, sequenced in a study of blood T cell repertoires in COVID-19 (dated by TCRdb to about 2020). Receptors were amplified or captured by the immunoSEQ multiplex PCR assay. The immuneACCESS repertoire file appears here via TCRdb, limited to in-frame rearrangements. These files lack a portion of the clones; in checked studies, under half of the deficit traces to unresolved V genes, and the cause of the others is not known. Counted in this sample were more than 300,000 clones; roughly nine tenths of them appeared once. Less than 9.5% of the sample is in the top ten clones. The sample comprised PBMCs or T cells enriched from blood (not recorded which). These receptors all come from a woman aged 25 to 39 who had recovered from COVID-19.

This clone was detected only once. The chain has TRBV5-4 and TRBJ1-2; D is unresolved. The CDR3 has 15 residues. Germline V gives CDR1 SGHNT, CDR2 YYREEE (reference sequence). The V end lost 5 bases, the J end lost 3 bases, and 17 bases lay between the germline ends. The CDR3 DNA reads as TGTGCCAGCAGTCGGAGTTGGAGGGCAGACTATGGCTACACCTTC. Amino acid sequence: CASSRSWRADYGYTF.

The rearrangement links TRBV7-2 to TRBJ2-1; D uncertain. Looked up from germline, CDR1 is SGHTA and CDR2 is FQGNSA. Between the trimmed V and J ends, which lost 2 bases and 6 bases, there was a span of 8 bases. The CDR3 totals 13 residues. CDR3 nucleotides: TGTGCCAGCAGCTTAAGGCAGGTCAATGAGCAGTTCTTC. It specifies CASSLRQVNEQFF. The variable domain in full, completed from reference TRBV7-2 and TRBJ2-1, reads GAGVSQSPSNKVTEKGKDVELRCDPISGHTALYWYRQSLGQGLEFLIYFQGNSAPDKSGLPSDRFSAERTGGSVSTLTIQRTQQEDSAVYLCASSLRQVNEQFFGPGTRLTVL.

The chain uses TRBV21-1 and TRBJ2-7; TRBD2 is the table's D call, not checked against the DNA. TRBV21-1 is a listed pseudogene. The CDR3 is made up of 14 amino acids. The CDR3 spells CASSKVGGFYEQYF. CDR3 bases: TGTGCCAGCAGCAAAGTAGGCGGATTCTACGAGCAGTACTTC.

V usage is TRBV24-1 and J usage is TRBJ2-1; 12 nucleotides line up with TRBD2. The germline CDR1 and CDR2 sequences are KGHDR and SFDVKD. J lost 6 bases, V lost 5 bases, and 16 bases had no gene match. The CDR3 extends over 19 amino acids. CDR3 amino acids: CATSGGRTSGVRNFNEQFF. The CDR3 bases are TGTGCCACCAGTGGGGGAAGGACTAGCGGGGTCCGAAATTTCAATGAGCAGTTCTTC.

CDR3 region: CASSYREGRDEQYF. CDR3 nucleotides: TGTGCCAGCAGTTACAGGGAGGGCCGGGACGAGCAGTACTTC. This sequence joins TRBV6-2 or TRBV6-3 and TRBJ2-7; 7 positions match TRBD2. The CDR3 totals 14 residues. Germline V gene lookup returns CDR1 MNHEY and CDR2 SVGEGT. Trimming removed 2 bases from V and 5 bases from J; junction bases left unmatched: 6.

This chain joins TRBV28 and TRBJ1-2; 8 positions agree with TRBD1. Germline V gene lookup returns CDR1 MDHEN and CDR2 SYDVKM. V dropped 4 bases and J dropped 0; count of bases not matched to a gene: 16. CDR3 size: 19 residues. The CDR3, as DNA: TGTGCCAGCAGTTGTACCCCAGGGGGCGGGTTATGTACTAACTATGGCTACACCTTC. This codes for CASSCTPGGGLCTNYGYTF.

The chain uses TRBV7-9 and TRBJ2-3; 7 bases fit TRBD2. The CDR3 length is 17 residues. In germline, CDR1 is SEHNR, CDR2 FQNEAQ (reference sequence). The V segment lost 2 bases and the J segment 6 bases; nucleotides outside the gene matches: 14. The CDR3 bases are TGTGCCAGCAGCTTACTAGTAAGGGAGGGCGGTATGGATACGCAGTATTTT. It specifies CASSLLVREGGMDTQYF.

The V gene is TRBV6-2 or TRBV6-3, the J gene TRBJ2-1, with 9 bases identical to TRBD2. The J segment lost 10 bases and the V segment lost 7 bases, leaving 17 bases of the junction unmatched. CDR3 size: 16 residues. From germline, CDR1 is MNHEY and CDR2 SVGEGT. Written as DNA, the CDR3 is TGTGCCAGCATCCCTAGGGGACTAGCCCCACTAGGAGAGCAGTTCTTC. It encodes CASIPRGLAPLGEQFF.

This sequence joins TRBV28 and TRBJ2-7; 9 bases are shared with TRBD2. Germline V gene lookup returns CDR1 MDHEN and CDR2 SYDVKM. This CDR3 has 16 residues. Losses at the gene ends were 8 bases for V and 2 bases for J; bases not matched to a gene: 13. The CDR3 DNA reads TGTGCCAGCGGGACAAGCGGACTAGCGATCGCCTACGAGCAGTACTTC. Protein product: CASGTSGLAIAYEQYF.

J is TRBJ1-2 and V is TRBV28, with 9 bases lining up with TRBD1. With V trimmed by 2 bases and J by 7 bases, 8 bases remained unmatched. The CDR3 sequence is 15 residues long. CDR1 and CDR2 (germline): MDHEN, SYDVKM. The CDR3 protein is CASSLPRQGGGGYTF. The DNA for the CDR3 is TGTGCCAGCAGTTTACCCAGACAGGGGGGGGGTGGCTACACCTTC.

This chain joins TRBV13 and TRBJ1-1; TRBD1 might be the D (5 bases). Germline assignment: CDR1 PRHDT and CDR2 FYEKMQ (reference sequence). With 3 bases removed from V and 4 bases from J, the gap between germline ends came to 12 bases. CDR3 length: 14 residues. The CDR3 bases are TGTGCCAGCAGCTTGTCAGCGGGGGGCACTGAAGCTTTCTTT. This sequence encodes CASSLSAGGTEAFF.

In DNA form, the CDR3 reads TGTGCCAGCAGTGACATGGGGCATATTAATTCACCCCTCCACTTT. Protein sequence: CASSDMGHINSPLHF. The V gene is TRBV7-9, the J gene TRBJ1-6, with D tentatively TRBD1 (5 bases). The CDR3 extends over 15 amino acids. Between the trimmed V and J ends, which lost 6 bases and 6 bases, there was a span of 15 bases. Germline CDR1 reads SEHNR; CDR2 reads FQNEAQ (reference sequence).

J is TRBJ1-2 and V is TRBV13; D is unresolved. The CDR3 contains 16 residues. Germline V gene lookup returns CDR1 PRHDT and CDR2 FYEKMQ (reference sequence). The V end lost 1 base, the J end lost 4 bases, and 16 bases lay between the germline ends. The CDR3 here is CASSLVFRGSGYGYTF. DNA of the CDR3: TGTGCCAGCAGCTTAGTTTTCCGGGGAAGTGGCTATGGCTACACCTTC.

This chain links TRBV2 with TRBJ2-2, with D unresolved. V was trimmed by 2 bases and J by 5 bases, leaving 6 bases between them. The CDR3 covers 13 residues. Looked up from germline, CDR1 is SNHLY and CDR2 is FYNNEI. The CDR3 spells CASSEQRTGELFF. The CDR3 nucleotides read TGTGCCAGCAGTGAACAGAGGACCGGGGAGCTGTTTTTT.

This chain joins TRBV27 and TRBJ1-2; TRBD1 matches 7 bases. Germline lookup yields CDR1 MNHEY and CDR2 SMNVEV (reference sequence). The CDR3 extends over 17 amino acids. V was clipped by 4 bases and J by 4 bases; unmatched bases: 15. CDR3 nucleotides: TGTGCCAGCAGTTCAGGGGGGCAGGGGACGTTAAGCTATGGCTACACCTTC. Translation: CASSSGGQGTLSYGYTF.

V and J are TRBV19 and TRBJ1-5; a possible D gene is TRBD1 (5 bases). CDR3 length: 15 amino acids. V lost 6 bases to trimming and J lost 7 bases, with 19 bases between them. The germline V gene has CDR1 LNHDA and CDR2 SQIVND (reference sequence). Written as DNA, the CDR3 is TGTGCCAGTAGCCCGATGGGGGGGAAATGGCAGCCCCAGCATTTT. Translated, it gives CASSPMGGKWQPQHF.

This sequence joins TRBV12-5 and TRBJ1-1, with D maybe TRBD1 (5 bases). Germline CDR1 reads LGHNT; CDR2 reads FRNRAP. Trimming took 9 bases from V and 4 from J, leaving 12 bases between them. The CDR3 contains 12 residues. The CDR3 reads CARGGEGTEAFF. CDR3 sequence (DNA): TGTGCTAGGGGGGGGGAAGGCACTGAAGCTTTCTTT. The variable domain in full, completed from reference TRBV12-5 and TRBJ1-1, reads DARVTQTPRHKVTEMGQEVTMRCQPILGHNTVFWYRQTMMQGLELLAYFRNRAPLDDSGMPKDRFSAEMPDATLATLKIQPSEPRDSAVYFCARGGEGTEAFFGQGTRLTVV.

The J gene is TRBJ1-2, the V gene TRBV19, with 9 bases aligning to TRBD1. Germline values: CDR1 LNHDA, CDR2 SQIVND (reference sequence). The CDR3 totals 17 residues. With 6 bases clipped from V and 0 bases from J, the junction kept 11 bases outside the gene matches. CDR3 nucleotides: TGTGCCAGTAGGCAAACCGGGACAGGGCGTACTAACTATGGCTACACCTTC. Translating gives CASRQTGTGRTNYGYTF.

This chain joins TRBV7-8 and TRBJ2-7; 9 bases are a match to TRBD1. The germline V gene has CDR1 SGHVS and CDR2 FQNEAQ. CDR3 length: 15 amino acids. V dropped 5 bases and J dropped 6; count of bases not matched to a gene: 11. The CDR3 DNA sequence: TGTGCCAGCAGCCCAAACCGGGACAGGGTCACCGAGCAGTACTTC. Translation: CASSPNRDRVTEQYF.

J is TRBJ2-7 and V is TRBV11-1; 11 positions match TRBD2. The germline V gene has CDR1 SGHAT and CDR2 FQDESV (reference sequence). The CDR3 loop spans 15 amino acids. V gave up 5 bases and J gave up 7 bases; unmatched junction bases: 10. CDR3 residues: CASSPRLAGPPEQYF. The CDR3, as DNA: TGTGCCAGCAGCCCCCGACTAGCGGGACCGCCAGAGCAGTACTTC.